These T cell receptor beta chains were read from a single sample in a study of neurological immune-mediated disorders. Via MiXCR, TCRdb re-called the 5' RACE reads, giving one row per CDR3 protein. The table has 55,000 to 65,000 distinct CDR3 sequences, roughly 13% seen once. The sequencing input was PBMCs. Source of these receptors: a woman in her sixties or seventies with HTLV-1-associated myelopathy (HAM/TSP). The CDR3 runs from the conserved cysteine through the conserved F or W. The D gene is left open where the match is weak. Only part of the rows carry a size: once, few, many, or a class if the clone is expanded.

CDR3 protein | CDR3 DNA | J gene | V gene | D gene | clone size
CASSFGGTSNTGELFF | TGTGCCAGCAGCTTCGGCGGGACCTCGAACACCGGGGAGCTGTTTTTT | TRBJ2-2 | TRBV7-9 | NA | many
CAISESGPGGPIVAKNIQYF | TGTGCCATCAGTGAGTCAGGGCCAGGGGGCCCTATAGTAGCCAAAAACATTCAGTACTTC | TRBJ2-4 | TRBV10-3 | TRBD1 | many
CATSDTGTGVPDTQYF | TGTGCCACCAGTGATACCGGGACTGGTGTCCCGGATACGCAGTATTTT | TRBJ2-3 | TRBV24-1 | NA | many
CSALTASGANVLTF | TGCAGTGCTCTTACAGCTTCTGGGGCCAACGTCCTGACTTTC | TRBJ2-6 | TRBV20-1 | NA | many
CASSQGLAGEQYF | TGTGCCAGCAGCCAAGGACTAGCAGGCGAGCAGTACTTC | TRBJ2-7 | TRBV3-1 | TRBD2 | many
CASTSSREFNEKLFF | TGCGCCAGCACCTCAAGCAGGGAGTTTAATGAAAAACTGTTTTTT | TRBJ1-4 | TRBV5-1 | NA | many
CASSLDSGTAPQQFF | TGTGCCAGCAGCTTAGATTCTGGAACAGCTCCTCAGCAGTTCTTC | TRBJ2-1 | TRBV11-2 | NA | many
CASSADIFNQPQHF | TGTGCCAGCAGCGCGGACATTTTCAATCAGCCCCAGCATTTT | TRBJ1-5 | TRBV5-5 | NA | many
CASSVTGTSGQKVF | TGCGCCAGCAGCGTTACCGGGACTAGCGGACAAAAGGTCTTC | TRBJ2-7 | TRBV5-1 | TRBD2 | many
CASNHRGGSTDTQYF | TGTGCCAGCAACCATCGCGGGGGGAGCACAGATACGCAGTATTTT | TRBJ2-3 | TRBV12-3/TRBV12-4 | TRBD2 | NA
CASRVQGARFTDTQYF | TGTGCCAGCAGGGTACAGGGTGCTCGATTCACAGATACGCAGTATTTT | TRBJ2-3 | TRBV27 | NA | many
CSARTSGHYNEQFF | TGCAGTGCTAGGACTAGCGGGCACTACAATGAGCAGTTCTTC | TRBJ2-1 | TRBV20-1 | TRBD2 | many
CASSFRGDPNTEAFF | TGCGCCAGCAGCTTCAGGGGAGATCCGAACACTGAAGCTTTCTTT | TRBJ1-1 | TRBV5-1 | NA | many
CASSGYNYEQYF | TGTGCCAGCAGTGGATATAACTACGAGCAGTACTTC | TRBJ2-7 | TRBV25-1 | NA | many